This TCR beta chain came from a study of blood T cell repertoires in COVID-19. Study-wide context: Acute and convalescent COVID-19 samples came from the United States, Italy and Spain. Sources were T cells, B-cell-depleted T cells, or PBMCs; the material itself was cDNA or gDNA.

In the original analysis: For nucleated cells, counts were estimated from reference gene primer amplification. Assay used: immunoSEQ multiplex PCR; TCRdb lists only in-frame clones, some missing. That table gives V, J and clone size, and the DNA gave D and trimming. The table has approximately 670,000 clones, around 90% seen once. The CDR3 is 17 residues long. V gave up 5 bases and J gave up 2 bases, with 22 bases separating them. CDR1 and CDR2 from the germline V gene are SGHVS and FQNEAQ. The chain recombines TRBV7-8 with TRBJ2-7; the D gene is possibly TRBD2 (5 bases). This receptor was identified in a woman between 18 and 30 years old with acute or convalescent COVID-19. Sequences were obtained from peripheral blood. The CDR3 nucleotides read TGTGCCAGCAGCCGCCCGAGGAGGCAGGTTTGGGCCTACGAGCAGTACTTC. It specifies CASSRPRRQVWAYEQYF. Based on the CDR3 plus reference TRBV7-8 and TRBJ2-7, the full variable domain is GAGVSQSPRYKVAKRGQDVALRCDPISGHVSLFWYQQALGQGPEFLTYFQNEAQLDKSGLPSDRFFAERPEGSVSTLKIQRTQQEDSAVYLCASSRPRRQVWAYEQYFGPGTRLTVT.